This T cell receptor beta chain is drawn from a study of blood T cell repertoires in COVID-19. About the research overall: Collection of acute and convalescent COVID-19 samples took place in the United States, Italy and Spain. Sources were T cells, B-cell-depleted T cells, or PBMCs; the material itself was cDNA or gDNA.

Using immunoSEQ multiplex PCR, the repertoire was profiled, and TCRdb retains in-frame clones only, with some absent. The sample gives some 250,000 clones, approximately 85% of which show up once; around 0.7% is in the top ten. The CDR3 spans 17 residues. Germline CDR1 reads LGHDT; CDR2 reads YNNKEL (reference sequence). J was trimmed by 4 bases and V by 4 bases; bases with no gene match: 11. Sequencing was done on a sample of peripheral blood. The chain links TRBV3-1 (or the pseudogene TRBV3-2) to TRBJ2-1; 9 nucleotides line up with TRBD2. This receptor was obtained from a human donor in a cohort sampled during active COVID-19. CDR3 amino acids: CASSRGPAGGLYNEQFF. The CDR3 coding sequence is TGTGCCAGCAGCCGAGGGCCAGCGGGAGGCCTGTACAATGAGCAGTTCTTC.